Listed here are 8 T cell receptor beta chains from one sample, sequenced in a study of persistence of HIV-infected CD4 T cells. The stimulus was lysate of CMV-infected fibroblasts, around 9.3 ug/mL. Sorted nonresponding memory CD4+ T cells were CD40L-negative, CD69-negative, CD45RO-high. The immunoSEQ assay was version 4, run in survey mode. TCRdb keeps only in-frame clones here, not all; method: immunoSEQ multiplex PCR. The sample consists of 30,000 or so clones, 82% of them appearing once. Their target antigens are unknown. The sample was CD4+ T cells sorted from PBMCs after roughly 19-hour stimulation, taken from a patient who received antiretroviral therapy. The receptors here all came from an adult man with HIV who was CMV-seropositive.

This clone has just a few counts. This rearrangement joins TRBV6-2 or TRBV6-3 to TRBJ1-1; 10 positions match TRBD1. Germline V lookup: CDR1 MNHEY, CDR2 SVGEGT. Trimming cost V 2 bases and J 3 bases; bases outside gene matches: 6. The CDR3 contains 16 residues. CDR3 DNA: TGTGCCAGCAGTTACCCGACAGGGGGCGTTGACACTGAAGCTTTCTTT. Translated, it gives CASSYPTGGVDTEAFF.

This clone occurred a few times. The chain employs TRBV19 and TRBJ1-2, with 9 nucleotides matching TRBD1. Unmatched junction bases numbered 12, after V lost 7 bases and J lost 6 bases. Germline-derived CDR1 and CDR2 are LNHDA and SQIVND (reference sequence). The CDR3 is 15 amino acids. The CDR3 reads CASTQLTGGGDGYTF. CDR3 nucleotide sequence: TGTGCCAGTACCCAGCTCACAGGGGGCGGGGATGGCTACACCTTC.

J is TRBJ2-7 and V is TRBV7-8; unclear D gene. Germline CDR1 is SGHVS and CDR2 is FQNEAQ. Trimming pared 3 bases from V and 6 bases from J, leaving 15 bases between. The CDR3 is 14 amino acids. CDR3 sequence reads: CASSFRRTDAEQYF. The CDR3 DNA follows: TGTGCCAGCAGCTTTCGGCGGACGGATGCCGAGCAGTACTTC.

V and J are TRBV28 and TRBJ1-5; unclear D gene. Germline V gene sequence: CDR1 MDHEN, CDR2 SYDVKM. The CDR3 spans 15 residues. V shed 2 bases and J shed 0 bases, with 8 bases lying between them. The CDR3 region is CASSLPVNSNQPQHF. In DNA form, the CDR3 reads TGTGCCAGCAGTTTACCGGTTAATAGCAATCAGCCCCAGCATTTT.

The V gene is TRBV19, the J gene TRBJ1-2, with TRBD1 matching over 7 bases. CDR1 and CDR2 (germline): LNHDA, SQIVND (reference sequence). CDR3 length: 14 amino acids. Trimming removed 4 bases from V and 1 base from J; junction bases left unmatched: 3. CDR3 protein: CASSRGQDNYGYTF. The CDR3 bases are TGTGCCAGTAGTAGAGGACAGGATAACTATGGCTACACCTTC.

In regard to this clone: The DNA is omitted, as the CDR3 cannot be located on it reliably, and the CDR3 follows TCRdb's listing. This CDR3 is CASRRAGAISPSIF. The chain employs TRBV6-5 and TRBJ1-5. Inclusive of both ends, the CDR3 amounts to 14 amino acids. The germline V gene has CDR1 MNHEY and CDR2 SVGAGI.

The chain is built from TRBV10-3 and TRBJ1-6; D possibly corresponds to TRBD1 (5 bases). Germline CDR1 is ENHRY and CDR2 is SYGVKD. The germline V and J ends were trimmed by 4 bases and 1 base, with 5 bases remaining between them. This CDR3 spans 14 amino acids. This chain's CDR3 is CAISGQSYNSPLHF. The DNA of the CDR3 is TGTGCCATCAGTGGACAGTCCTATAATTCACCCCTCCACTTT.

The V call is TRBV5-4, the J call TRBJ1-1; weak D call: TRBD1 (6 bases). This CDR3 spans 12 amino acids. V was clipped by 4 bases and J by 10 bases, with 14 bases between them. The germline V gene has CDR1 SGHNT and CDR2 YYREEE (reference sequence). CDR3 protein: CASSIPQGTAFF. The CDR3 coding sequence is TGTGCCAGCAGCATTCCGCAGGGGACAGCTTTCTTT.